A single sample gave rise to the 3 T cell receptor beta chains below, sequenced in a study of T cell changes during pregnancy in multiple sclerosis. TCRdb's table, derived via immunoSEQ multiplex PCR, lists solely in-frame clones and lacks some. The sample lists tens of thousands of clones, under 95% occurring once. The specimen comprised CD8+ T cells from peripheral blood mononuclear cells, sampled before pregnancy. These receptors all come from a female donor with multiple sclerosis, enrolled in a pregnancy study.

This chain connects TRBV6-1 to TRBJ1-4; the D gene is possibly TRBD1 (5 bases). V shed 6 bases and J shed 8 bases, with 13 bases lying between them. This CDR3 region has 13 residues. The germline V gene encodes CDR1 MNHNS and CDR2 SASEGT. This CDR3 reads CASRGLHGEKLFF. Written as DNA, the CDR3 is TGTGCCAGCAGGGGGCTTCATGGGGAAAAACTGTTTTTT.

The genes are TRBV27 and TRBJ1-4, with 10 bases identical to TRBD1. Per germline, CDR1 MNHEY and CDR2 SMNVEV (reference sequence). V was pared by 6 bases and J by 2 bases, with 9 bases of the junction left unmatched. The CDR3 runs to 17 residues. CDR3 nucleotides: TGTGCCAGCAGGCCCGGGACAGGGGTCGAGACTAATGAAAAACTGTTTTTT. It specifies CASRPGTGVETNEKLFF.

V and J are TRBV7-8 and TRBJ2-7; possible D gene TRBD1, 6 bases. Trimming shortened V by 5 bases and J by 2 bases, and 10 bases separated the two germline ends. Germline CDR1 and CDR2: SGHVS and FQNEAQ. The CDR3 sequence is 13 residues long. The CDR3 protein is CASSPDSTYEQYF. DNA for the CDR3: TGTGCCAGCAGCCCGGACAGTACCTACGAGCAGTACTTC.